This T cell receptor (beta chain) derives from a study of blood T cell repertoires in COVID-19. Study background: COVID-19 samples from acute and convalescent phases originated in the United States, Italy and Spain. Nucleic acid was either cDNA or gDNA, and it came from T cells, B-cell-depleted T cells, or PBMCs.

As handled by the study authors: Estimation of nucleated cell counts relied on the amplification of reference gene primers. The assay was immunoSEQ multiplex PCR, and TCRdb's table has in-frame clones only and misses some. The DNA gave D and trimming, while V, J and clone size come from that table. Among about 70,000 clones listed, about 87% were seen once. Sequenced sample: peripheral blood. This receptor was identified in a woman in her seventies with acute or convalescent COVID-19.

CDR3 residues: CASSQVVAGGGTGELFF. The CDR3 DNA reads TGTGCCAGCAGCCAAGTCGTCGCGGGAGGGGGAACCGGGGAGCTGTTTTTT. The chain uses TRBV3-1 (or the pseudogene TRBV3-2) and TRBJ2-2; 9 bases are shared with TRBD2. CDR1 is LGHDT and CDR2 is YNNKEL in the germline V gene (reference sequence). V lost 1 base, J lost 5 bases, and 8 bases stayed unmatched. The CDR3 runs to 17 residues.